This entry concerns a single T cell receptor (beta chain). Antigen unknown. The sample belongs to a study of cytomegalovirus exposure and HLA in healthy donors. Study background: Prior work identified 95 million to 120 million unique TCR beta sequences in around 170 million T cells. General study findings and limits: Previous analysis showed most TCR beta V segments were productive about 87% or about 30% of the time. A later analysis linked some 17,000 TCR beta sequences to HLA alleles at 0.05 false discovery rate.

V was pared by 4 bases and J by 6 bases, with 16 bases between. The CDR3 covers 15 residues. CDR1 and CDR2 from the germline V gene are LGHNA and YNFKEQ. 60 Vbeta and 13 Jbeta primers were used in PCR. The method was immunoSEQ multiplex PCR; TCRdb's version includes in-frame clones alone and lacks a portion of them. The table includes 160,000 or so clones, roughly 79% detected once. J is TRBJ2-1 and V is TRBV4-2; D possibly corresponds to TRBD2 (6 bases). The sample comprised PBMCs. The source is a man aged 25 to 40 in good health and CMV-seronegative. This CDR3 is CASSLDGGATNEQFF. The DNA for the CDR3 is TGTGCCAGCAGCCTTGACGGGGGAGCCACCAATGAGCAGTTCTTC.